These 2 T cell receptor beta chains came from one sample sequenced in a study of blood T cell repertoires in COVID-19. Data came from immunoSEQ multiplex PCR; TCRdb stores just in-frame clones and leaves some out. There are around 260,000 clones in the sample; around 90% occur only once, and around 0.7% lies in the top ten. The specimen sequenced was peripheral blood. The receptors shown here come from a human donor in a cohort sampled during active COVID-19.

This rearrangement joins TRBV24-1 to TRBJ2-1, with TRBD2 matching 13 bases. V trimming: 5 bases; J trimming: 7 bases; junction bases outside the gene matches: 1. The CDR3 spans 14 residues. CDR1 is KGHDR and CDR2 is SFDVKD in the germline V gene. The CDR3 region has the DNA TGTGCCACCAGTGGGACTAGCGGGAGAAATGAGCAGTTCTTC. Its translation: CATSGTSGRNEQFF.

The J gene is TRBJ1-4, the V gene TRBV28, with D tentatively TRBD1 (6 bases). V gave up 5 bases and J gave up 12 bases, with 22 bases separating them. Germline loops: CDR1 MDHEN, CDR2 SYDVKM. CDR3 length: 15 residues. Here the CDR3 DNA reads TGTGCCAGCAGTCCAGGGGAGGGCCCCCAAGGCCAACTGTTTTTT. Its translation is CASSPGEGPQGQLFF.